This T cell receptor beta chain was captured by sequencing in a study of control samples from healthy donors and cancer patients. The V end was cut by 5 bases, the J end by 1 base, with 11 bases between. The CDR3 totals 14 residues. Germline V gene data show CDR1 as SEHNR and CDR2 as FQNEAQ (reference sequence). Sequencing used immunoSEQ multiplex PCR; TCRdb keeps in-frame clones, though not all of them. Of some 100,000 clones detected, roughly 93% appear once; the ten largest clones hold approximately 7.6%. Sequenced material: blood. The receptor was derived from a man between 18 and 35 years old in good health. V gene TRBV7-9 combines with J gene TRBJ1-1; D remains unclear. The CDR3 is CASSPSDGNTEAFF. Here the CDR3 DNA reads TGTGCCAGCAGCCCCTCAGACGGGAACACTGAAGCTTTCTTT.